The 23 T cell receptor beta chains reported below all come from one sample, sequenced in a study of early T cells in non-severe SARS-CoV-2 infection. TCRdb re-called the 5' RACE reads through MiXCR, storing one row per CDR3 protein. The data show about 60,000 distinct CDR3 sequences, with 7.5% to 10% seen just once and 1.2% held by the top ten. The sequencing input was whole blood. The receptors originated from an adult who was a healthcare worker with PCR-confirmed SARS-CoV-2 infection or an uninfected control (not recorded which).

In this sample, this clonotype turned up many times. This chain links TRBV7-9 with TRBJ2-5; no clear D. The CDR3 contains 16 residues. Germline V gene lookup returns CDR1 SEHNR and CDR2 FQNEAQ (reference sequence). Trimming removed 3 bases from V and 7 bases from J, with 21 bases in between. The CDR3 coding sequence is TGTGCCAGCAGCTTCCGTGGGCGGCTCCCCTATGGGACCCAGTACTTC. This codes for CASSFRGRLPYGTQYF.

The chain joins TRBV27 to TRBJ2-1; 7 bases agree with TRBD1. Germline-derived CDR1 and CDR2 are MNHEY and SMNVEV (reference sequence). V was clipped by 5 bases and J by 5 bases; unmatched bases: 15. The CDR3 extends over 17 amino acids. CDR3 in DNA: TGTGCCAGCAGTCCACGACCGGACAGGCGGGTTAACAATGAGCAGTTCTTC. Amino acid sequence: CASSPRPDRRVNNEQFF.

This chain links TRBV18 with TRBJ2-2; D not resolved. Germline values: CDR1 KGHSH, CDR2 LQKENI. The CDR3 contains 15 residues. V lost 2 bases, J lost 0 bases, and 7 bases lay in between. CDR3 sequence: CASSPGVTNTGELFF. CDR3 nucleotide sequence: TGTGCCAGCTCACCAGGGGTGACGAACACCGGGGAGCTGTTTTTT.

CDR3 sequence reads: CSVRNLATSYNEQFF. For the CDR3, the DNA is TGCAGTGTTCGGAACCTAGCGACGTCCTACAATGAGCAGTTCTTC. The V and J genes are TRBV20-1 and TRBJ2-1, with TRBD2 as a possible D gene (6 bases). The germline V gene has CDR1 DFQATT and CDR2 SNEGSKA (reference sequence). The CDR3 is 15 amino acids. V lost 7 bases to trimming and J lost 1 base, with 17 bases between them.

At least ten counts were recorded for this clonotype. The chain links TRBV30 to TRBJ2-3; 8 bases are a match to TRBD1. Losses at the gene ends were 4 bases for V and 0 bases for J; bases not matched to a gene: 9. This CDR3 has 16 residues. From germline, CDR1 is GTSNPN and CDR2 SVGIG (reference sequence). The CDR3 is CAWTVGQGRSTDTQYF. The CDR3 DNA sequence: TGTGCCTGGACCGTCGGACAGGGACGGAGCACAGATACGCAGTATTTT.

This chain connects TRBV28 to TRBJ2-3, with 9 bases fitting TRBD1. Germline trimming cut 6 bases from V and 2 bases from J; bases unmatched to any gene: 6. The CDR3 runs 15 residues. Per the germline V gene, CDR1 is MDHEN and CDR2 is SYDVKM. The CDR3 reads CASRRGQGTTDTQYF. CDR3 bases: TGTGCCAGCAGACGTGGACAGGGGACCACAGATACGCAGTATTTT.

This clonotype was observed a handful of times. The CDR3 here is CAWSVGQVNTEAFF. Here the CDR3 DNA reads TGTGCCTGGAGTGTGGGACAAGTGAACACTGAAGCTTTCTTT. This chain links TRBV30 with TRBJ1-1, with D possibly TRBD1 on 6 matching bases. V lost 0 bases, J lost 0 bases, and 8 bases lay in between. CDR1 GTSNPN and CDR2 SVGIG come from the germline V gene (reference sequence). The CDR3 consists of 14 residues.

This clonotype was counted at least ten times. This rearrangement joins TRBV5-5 to TRBJ2-7, with D hard to call. The germline V gene encodes CDR1 SGHKS and CDR2 YYEKEE (reference sequence). The CDR3 extends over 13 amino acids. The germline V and J ends were trimmed by 0 bases and 2 bases, with 6 bases remaining between them. CDR3 loop: CASSLVDAYEQYV. The CDR3 DNA sequence: TGTGCCAGCAGCTTGGTAGATGCCTACGAGCAGTACGTC.

The chain has TRBV12-3 or TRBV12-4 and TRBJ2-2; TRBD1 might be the D (5 bases). The CDR3 covers 16 residues. V shed 5 bases and J shed 3 bases, with 16 bases lying between them. In DNA form, the CDR3 reads TGTGCCAGCAGTCTTGGGTCTCCAGGGTACACCGGGGAGCTGTTTTTT. This gives the protein CASSLGSPGYTGELFF.

This clonotype was recorded a few times. The genes are TRBV7-3 and TRBJ1-1, with TRBD1 identical over 8 bases. From germline, CDR1 is SGHTA and CDR2 FQGTGA. J gave up 1 base and V 2 bases, and 3 bases lay outside the gene matches. The CDR3 runs 15 residues. CDR3 sequence reads: CASSLSGTGNTEAFF. The DNA for the CDR3 is TGTGCCAGCAGCTTATCTGGGACAGGGAACACTGAAGCTTTCTTT.

This clonotype has a count of ten or more. The gene calls are TRBV6-6 and TRBJ2-1; 8 bases agree with TRBD2. The length of the CDR3 is 12 residues. Germline V lookup: CDR1 MNHNY, CDR2 SVGAGI (reference sequence). J was trimmed by 12 bases and V by 7 bases; bases with no gene match: 8. The CDR3 nucleotides read TGTGCCAGCACCCAGCAAGCGGGGGCGCAGTTCTTC. Translation: CASTQQAGAQFF.

The count of this clonotype is one. The V gene is TRBV29-1, the J gene TRBJ1-2; D is perhaps TRBD1 (5 bases). The CDR3 consists of 17 residues. Trimming shortened V by 7 bases and J by 0 bases, and 24 bases separated the two germline ends. Germline CDR1 SQVTM, CDR2 ANQGSEA. This chain's CDR3 is CSALLEGRGGANYGYTF. The CDR3 bases are TGCAGCGCCCTGTTGGAGGGGCGGGGGGGAGCTAACTATGGCTACACCTTC.

This chain uses TRBV3-1 with TRBJ2-3; D possibly uses TRBD1 or TRBD2 (5 bases each). Germline V lookup: CDR1 LGHDT, CDR2 YNNKEL (reference sequence). Trimming took off 4 bases at V and 3 bases at J, with 14 bases between the two ends. This CDR3 is built from 15 residues. CDR3 coding DNA: TGTGCCAGCAGCCTGGGACGGGTTGGAACAGATACGCAGTATTTT. Translation: CASSLGRVGTDTQYF.

The chain joins TRBV12-3 or TRBV12-4 to TRBJ2-2, with D unclear. There are 13 residues in the CDR3. V shed 11 bases and J shed 2 bases, with 12 bases lying between them. The CDR3 DNA reads as TGTGCCGGGCAGAGGCTCAACACCGGGGAGCTGTTTTTT. Translated, it gives CAGQRLNTGELFF.

Ten or more counts support this clonotype. The V gene is TRBV7-9, the J gene TRBJ1-1; no clear D. The V and J ends lost 5 bases and 5 bases respectively, with 15 bases between them. The CDR3 is made up of 14 amino acids. Germline CDR1 is SEHNR and CDR2 is FQNEAQ (reference sequence). The CDR3 region is CASSLSEGGTEAFF. CDR3 nucleotides: TGTGCCAGCAGCCTAAGTGAAGGCGGGACTGAAGCTTTCTTT.

CDR3 sequence reads: CSARESVVGTEAFF. The CDR3 bases are TGCAGTGCTAGAGAATCGGTAGTGGGCACTGAAGCTTTCTTT. V is TRBV20-1 and J is TRBJ1-1; D not certain. V lost 0 bases to trimming and J lost 4 bases, with 12 bases between them. Germline V gene sequence: CDR1 DFQATT, CDR2 SNEGSKA (reference sequence). CDR3 length: 14 amino acids.

This clonotype has a count of ten or more. The V and J genes are TRBV11-1 and TRBJ1-6, with no clear D. CDR1 is SGHAT, CDR2 FQDESV, per germline (reference sequence). The CDR3 spans 16 residues. Deletions cut 5 bases from V and 2 bases from J, with 13 bases between. CDR3 bases: TGTGCCAGCAGCCGGACCCCTGGCACCTATAATTCACCCCTCCACTTT. It translates to CASSRTPGTYNSPLHF.

Remarks on this clonotype: The conserved phenylalanine or tryptophan is not found at the CDR3 terminus, so this likely reflects a read error. Because the CDR3's place on the DNA is in doubt, the DNA is left out and the CDR3 is given as listed by TCRdb. J is TRBJ2-2 and V is TRBV21-1; the table's D call, TRBD1, was not checked against the DNA. TRBV21-1 is deemed a pseudogene. The CDR3 length is 18 residues, termini included. This CDR3 is CASSKAVVSRGTPGSCFS.

This clonotype appeared many times. CDR3 sequence: CASRDLGSFSSSGANVLTF. CDR3 coding DNA: TGTGCCAGTCGCGACCTGGGGAGTTTTTCTAGCTCTGGGGCCAACGTCCTGACTTTC. The chain couples TRBV19 to TRBJ2-6; perhaps TRBD2 as D (5 bases). There are 19 residues in the CDR3. From germline, CDR1 is LNHDA and CDR2 SQIVND (reference sequence). V lost 8 bases to trimming and J lost 0 bases, with 23 bases between them.

In its sample, this clonotype was seen many times. The gene calls are TRBV12-3 or TRBV12-4 and TRBJ2-5; D may be TRBD2 (6 bases). The CDR3 contains 15 residues. V dropped 1 base and J dropped 1 base, with 10 bases sitting between them. The CDR3 here is CASSLDGGSQETQYF. CDR3 nucleotide sequence: TGTGCCAGCAGTTTAGACGGGGGAAGCCAAGAGACCCAGTACTTC.

This clonotype was counted many times. The chain employs TRBV20-1 and TRBJ2-5; 9 bases match TRBD2. J gave up 3 bases and V 6 bases, and 17 bases lay outside the gene matches. There are 17 residues in the CDR3. The germline gives CDR1 DFQATT, CDR2 SNEGSKA (reference sequence). This CDR3 is CSAKEWRGGLTEETQYF. The CDR3 DNA follows: TGCAGTGCAAAGGAATGGCGGGGGGGCCTGACTGAAGAGACCCAGTACTTC.

The chain links TRBV3-1 to TRBJ2-3; D possibly matches TRBD1 or TRBD2 (6 bases each). V shed 4 bases and J shed 8 bases, with 16 bases lying between them. CDR3 size: 14 residues. The germline V gene encodes CDR1 LGHDT and CDR2 YNNKEL (reference sequence). CDR3 protein: CASSPWGAPGTQYF. The CDR3 DNA sequence: TGTGCCAGCAGCCCATGGGGGGCCCCAGGTACGCAGTATTTT.

This clonotype was detected only once. This clone may be a read error of a much larger clone one base away. This chain joins TRBV2 and TRBJ1-3; TRBD1 might be the D (5 bases). This CDR3 has 11 residues. CDR1 and CDR2 (germline): SNHLY, FYNNEI. The V and J ends lost 2 bases and 15 bases respectively, with 11 bases between them. As DNA, the CDR3 is TGTGCCAGCAGTGAATTTCAGGGAACATATTTT. Translating gives CASSEFQGTYF. Based on the CDR3 plus reference TRBV2 and TRBJ1-3, the full variable domain is EPEVTQTPSHQVTQMGQEVILRCVPISNHLYFYWYRQILGQKVEFLVSFYNNEISEKSEIFDDQFSVERPDGSNFTLKIRSTKLEDSAMYFCASSEFQGTYFGEGSWLTVV.